The entry that follows covers one T cell receptor beta chain sequence. This clonotype showed up many times. It lacks a known antigen. No base quality information exists; no much larger clone differs at one position. This specimen belongs to a study of CD8 T cells in ankylosing spondylitis (TCRdb year 2017). Regarding the complete study: T cell receptor beta repertoires were profiled in healthy donors and ankylosing spondylitis patients so that disease-linked TCR variants could be found. In total, the full study cohort was made up of over a hundred healthy donors and approximately 27 ankylosing spondylitis patients. Peripheral blood samples were taken, and synovial fluid was additionally collected from ankylosing spondylitis patients. Results and caveats for the whole study, not just this receptor: The disease-linked clones showed a CD8+ phenotype and occurred at relatively low frequencies in peripheral blood. Some motif variants had previously been reported in the synovial fluid and blood of reactive arthritis patients, which suggests shared mechanisms of disease initiation. Significant enrichment of the disease-linked clones was reported in matched synovial fluid samples from ankylosing spondylitis patients. Blood from ankylosing spondylitis patients appeared to be characterized by a TCR beta motif made up of seven or eight highly homologous amino acid variants.

V has 3 bases trimmed and J has 1 base trimmed; junction bases matching no gene number 1. From cysteine to phenylalanine, the CDR3 is 14 amino acids long. Kept here is only the CDR3 DNA, which spans 42 bases and is read in frame from base 1. The sequencing machine was an Illumina HiSeq 2500. TCR beta libraries were prepared by quantitative 5'-RACE with molecular barcodes. The study's own analysis went as follows. To identify disease-linked TCR variants, a new computational method was used, one built on a probabilistic model of VDJ rearrangement. TCRdb redid the processing of the public reads, applying fastp at Q25 and MiXCR, and retained in-frame beta chains. Rows matching on CDR3 protein sequence are summarized as one entry with the most common DNA and genes. TCRdb assigned the V and J calls; the authors' analysis was not used. The sample table lists fewer than 200,000 distinct CDR3 sequences, around a tenth of them with a count of one. Less than 15% of the sample is taken by the ten largest.

This TCR was sampled from a female donor with ankylosing spondylitis or in good health (not recorded which). This receptor chain uses TRBV12-3 or TRBV12-4 and TRBJ2-3, with 7 bases aligning to TRBD2. The specimen was blood, either unsorted or a sorted T cell fraction (not recorded which). The CDR3 region: CASSFAGGTDTQYF. The nucleotide sequence is TGTGCCAGCAGTTTTGCGGGAGGCACAGATACGCAGTATTTT.